This is a list of T cell receptor beta chains from one sample in a study of monozygotic twins with inflammatory bowel disease. Reanalyzing the 5' RACE reads, TCRdb keeps one entry per CDR3 protein, without DNA. The sample holds 350,000 to 550,000 distinct CDR3 sequences. The sequenced sample was blood. The receptor set was obtained from a human donor with ulcerative colitis or Crohn's disease, or a healthy co-twin of an affected twin (not recorded which). The CDR3 runs from the conserved cysteine through the conserved F or W. Clone size is shown for a subset of rows, as once, few, many or a class of expanded clone.

v_call	j_call	clone_size	cdr3_aa
TRBV7-2	TRBJ2-1	.	CASSAGTSAQGEQFF
TRBV30	TRBJ2-1	.	CAWSVRLANEQFF
TRBV19	TRBJ1-1	.	CASSSVGRGRGTEAFF
TRBV20-1	TRBJ2-1	.	CSASPFPGTSGSSYNEQFF
TRBV6-1	TRBJ1-4	.	CASSDTGVGEKLFF
TRBV2	TRBJ2-2	.	CASELGVRTNTGELFF
TRBV12-3/TRBV12-4	TRBJ2-7	.	CASTAGGLAGGRPYEQYF
TRBV19	TRBJ1-5	.	CASKGRYQPQHF
TRBV10-3	TRBJ1-1	.	CAISESVGQGEEAEAFF
TRBV4-3	TRBJ2-5	.	CASSQDSALQETQYF
TRBV3-1	TRBJ2-1	.	CASSPGTSGISSYNEQFF
TRBV20-1	TRBJ1-1	.	CSARAPQGLNTEAFF
TRBV5-1	TRBJ2-7	.	CASSSSERSYEQYF
TRBV7-2	TRBJ2-7	.	CASSLAVGTEQYF
TRBV4-2	TRBJ2-5	.	CASSPGVAGGKETQYF
TRBV6-5	TRBJ2-1	.	CASSYRGHFPNEQFF
TRBV7-9	TRBJ2-2	.	CASSDQGDTGELFF
TRBV12-3/TRBV12-4	TRBJ1-2	.	CASSSRQVGYTF
TRBV23-1	TRBJ2-7	medium-sized	CASSQYRETNEQYF
TRBV7-9	TRBJ1-6	.	CASSLTTDSPLHF
TRBV6-1	TRBJ2-1	.	CASRTGGNEQFF
TRBV30	TRBJ2-5	.	CAWSLPGSSETQYF
TRBV4-3	TRBJ2-1	.	CASSRRTSGGNEQFF
TRBV7-6	TRBJ2-1	.	CASSSQGNEQFF
TRBV6-1	TRBJ2-3	.	CASSWRRTDTQYF
TRBV7-2	TRBJ2-3	.	CASSLMAGGSTDTQYF
TRBV11-2	TRBJ1-4	.	CASSSGWEGPANEKLFF
TRBV5-1	TRBJ1-6	.	CASSSGDRTSPLHF
TRBV29-1	TRBJ2-7	.	CSVGKGLASYEQYF
TRBV7-3	TRBJ2-2	.	CASSRLAGDSWELFF
TRBV20-1	TRBJ2-5	.	CSARVGSGTSGRMETQYF
TRBV5-1	TRBJ2-5	.	CASSSLEANQETQYF
TRBV27	TRBJ2-3	.	CASSLMGTGPTDTQYF
TRBV3-1	TRBJ2-7	.	CASSMQGTYQQYF
TRBV3-1	TRBJ2-1	.	CASSQNAGAYNEQFF
TRBV4-1	TRBJ1-1	.	CASSHRYTEAFF
TRBV20-1	TRBJ1-5	.	CSAREEDRSNQPQHF
TRBV5-8	TRBJ1-5	.	CASSFGQSNQPQHF
TRBV5-5	TRBJ2-2	.	CASSLGGMNTGELFF
TRBV20-1	TRBJ1-5	.	CSAPSKGGSNQPRHF
TRBV21-1	TRBJ2-5	.	CASSRPGQRETQYF
TRBV20-1	TRBJ1-2	.	CSAPRKGAGYGYTF
TRBV5-6	TRBJ1-1	.	CASSLSDRPLNTEAFF
TRBV29-1	TRBJ2-7	.	CSGGGGIEQYF
TRBV28	TRBJ1-2	.	CASNRQGYNYGTIGYTF
TRBV24-1	TRBJ2-2	.	CATSDSTFGQGNTGELFF
TRBV6-1	TRBJ2-7	.	CASRTGQSLSYEQYF
TRBV3-1	TRBJ2-3	.	CASTGGRARDTQYF
TRBV6-5	TRBJ2-3	.	CASSYQGAGTDTQYF